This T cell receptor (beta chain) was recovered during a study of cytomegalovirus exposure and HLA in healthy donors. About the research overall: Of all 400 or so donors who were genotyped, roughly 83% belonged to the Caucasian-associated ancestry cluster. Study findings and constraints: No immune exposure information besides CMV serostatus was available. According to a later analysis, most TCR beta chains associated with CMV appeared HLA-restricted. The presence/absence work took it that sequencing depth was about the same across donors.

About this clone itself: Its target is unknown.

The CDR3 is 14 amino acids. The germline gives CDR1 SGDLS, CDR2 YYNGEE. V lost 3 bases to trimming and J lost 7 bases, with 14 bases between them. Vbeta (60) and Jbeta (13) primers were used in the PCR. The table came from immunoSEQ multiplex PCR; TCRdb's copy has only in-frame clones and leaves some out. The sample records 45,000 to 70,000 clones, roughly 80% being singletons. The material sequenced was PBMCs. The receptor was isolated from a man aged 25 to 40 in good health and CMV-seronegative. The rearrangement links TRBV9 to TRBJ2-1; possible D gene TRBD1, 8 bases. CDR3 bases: TGTGCCAGCAGCGCTACAGGGGGGGGTAATGAGCAGTTCTTC. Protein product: CASSATGGGNEQFF.